The 10 T cell receptor beta chains in this list originate from one sample, sequenced in a study of T-cell reconstitution after alpha-beta-depleted transplantation in children. Molecular barcoding with unique molecular identifiers was used for the TCRbeta library. TCRdb passed the PCR reads through MiXCR, listing each CDR3 protein once. The sample consists of about 610,000 distinct CDR3 sequences, roughly a tenth of them appearing once. The sample here was PBMCs from the stem cell graft donor, taken from the stem cell graft. Receptors were obtained from a human donor who donated a stem cell graft to a child with acute myeloid leukemia.

The chain has TRBV7-8 and TRBJ2-7, with D perhaps matching TRBD1 or TRBD2 (5 bases each). V was pared by 6 bases and J by 3 bases, with 15 bases between. CDR3 size: 14 residues. Germline V gene data show CDR1 as SGHVS and CDR2 as FQNEAQ. The CDR3, as DNA: TGTGCCAGCAGTCCCCGGGACGGCGGCTACGAGCAGTACTTC. Its translation is CASSPRDGGYEQYF.

In its sample, this clonotype was seen a few times. The CDR3 region is CASAASGTYQETQYF. The CDR3 DNA reads TGTGCCAGCGCCGCATCCGGGACATACCAAGAGACCCAGTACTTC. The chain employs TRBV18 and TRBJ2-5, with a tentative D call TRBD1 (6 bases). V lost 8 bases and J lost 0, with 16 bases in between. This CDR3 region has 15 residues. Germline CDR1 reads KGHSH; CDR2 reads LQKENI.

This clonotype was recorded at least ten times. The chain carries TRBV7-2 and TRBJ2-1, with D maybe TRBD2 (6 bases). V lost 4 bases to trimming and J lost 0 bases, with 10 bases between them. The CDR3 is 15 amino acids. CDR1 SGHTA and CDR2 FQGNSA come from the germline V gene. DNA for the CDR3: TGTGCCAGCAGCTCGGGACTTTTCTCCTACAATGAGCAGTTCTTC. Amino acid sequence: CASSSGLFSYNEQFF.

There are many counts of this clonotype. This chain uses TRBV6-2 or TRBV6-3 with TRBJ2-1, with no clear D. V shed 11 bases and J shed 9 bases, with 17 bases lying between them. The CDR3 totals 12 residues. Germline V lookup: CDR1 MNHEY, CDR2 SVGEGT. CDR3: CASRRTVTEQFF. CDR3 nucleotides: TGTGCCTCCCGGCGGACCGTCACTGAGCAGTTCTTC.

In this sample, this clonotype turned up many times. V usage is TRBV10-3 and J usage is TRBJ1-1, with D maybe TRBD1 (6 bases). V lost 3 bases and J lost 0, with 11 bases in between. This CDR3 has 15 residues. Germline CDR1 ENHRY, CDR2 SYGVKD. CDR3 DNA sequence: TGTGCCATCAGTGAACAGGGCGGGATGAACACTGAAGCTTTCTTT. This codes for CAISEQGGMNTEAFF.

This chain uses TRBV6-5 with TRBJ1-1; D possibly corresponds to TRBD1 (6 bases). The V end was cut by 6 bases, the J end by 3 bases, with 20 bases between. The germline gives CDR1 MNHEY, CDR2 SVGAGI. The CDR3 sequence is 16 residues long. The CDR3 loop is CASSPSDSNSDTEAFF. Here the CDR3 DNA reads TGTGCCAGCAGCCCCTCGGACAGTAACTCGGACACTGAAGCTTTCTTT.

There are many counts of this clonotype. The V call is TRBV29-1, the J call TRBJ2-2; D is possibly TRBD2 (5 bases). With 4 bases removed from V and 1 base from J, the gap between germline ends came to 7 bases. The CDR3 is 13 residues long. CDR1 is SQVTM, CDR2 ANQGSEA, per germline. This CDR3 is CSVAGLNTGELFF. The CDR3 DNA follows: TGCAGCGTTGCGGGATTGAACACCGGGGAGCTGTTTTTT.

This clonotype was recorded at least ten times. V is TRBV20-1 and J is TRBJ2-1; D ambiguous. The CDR3 extends over 13 amino acids. Trimming took off 3 bases at V and 0 bases at J, with 6 bases between the two ends. The V gene's germline CDR1 is DFQATT and CDR2 SNEGSKA (reference sequence). In DNA, the CDR3 is TGCAGTGCTAGTCCCTCCTCCTACAATGAGCAGTTCTTC. This codes for CSASPSSYNEQFF.

This clonotype came up a few times. The rearrangement links TRBV18 to TRBJ2-5; possibly TRBD1 for D (6 bases). This CDR3 region has 14 residues. Germline V gives CDR1 KGHSH, CDR2 LQKENI. Trimming took 10 bases from V and 1 from J, leaving 16 bases between them. The DNA for the CDR3 is TGTGCCACCATATTGGACAGATCCCAAGAGACCCAGTACTTC. Its translation is CATILDRSQETQYF.

This clonotype was picked up a small number of times. The rearrangement uses TRBV5-1 and TRBJ1-2; the D gene is possibly TRBD1 (5 bases). V was shortened by 3 bases and J by 6 bases, with 15 bases between the two germline ends. Germline CDR1 reads SGHRS; CDR2 reads YFSETQ. The CDR3 runs to 14 residues. The CDR3 sequence is CASSSLEGSNGYTF. Here the CDR3 DNA reads TGCGCCAGCAGCTCTCTAGAGGGGAGTAATGGCTACACCTTC.